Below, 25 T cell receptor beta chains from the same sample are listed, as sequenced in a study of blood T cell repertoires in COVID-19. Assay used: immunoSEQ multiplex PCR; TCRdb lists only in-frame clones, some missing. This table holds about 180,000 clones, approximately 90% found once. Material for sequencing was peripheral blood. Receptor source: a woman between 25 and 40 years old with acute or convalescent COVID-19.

The CDR3 loop is CASSQSGRGPFF. CDR3 DNA sequence: TGCGCCAGCAGCCAGTCAGGGAGGGGCCCTTTCTTT. This chain links TRBV4-1 with TRBJ1-1; tentatively, D is TRBD1 (5 bases). This CDR3 has 12 residues. V was pared by 3 bases and J by 12 bases, with 14 bases between. From germline, CDR1 is MGHRA and CDR2 YSYEKL.

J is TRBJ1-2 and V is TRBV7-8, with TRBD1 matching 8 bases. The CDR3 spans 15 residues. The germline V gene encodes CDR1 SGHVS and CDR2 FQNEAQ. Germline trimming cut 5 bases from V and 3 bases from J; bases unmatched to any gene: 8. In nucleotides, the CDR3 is TGTGCCAGCAGCCGCGGACAGGGAAGGCACTATGGCTACACCTTC. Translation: CASSRGQGRHYGYTF.

CDR3 DNA sequence: TGTGCCAGCAGTTCGGGAAACACTGAAGCTTTCTTT. Residues: CASSSGNTEAFF. V is TRBV3-1 (or the pseudogene TRBV3-2) and J is TRBJ1-1; D is uncertain. Germline V gives CDR1 LGHDT, CDR2 YNNKEL (reference sequence). CDR3 length: 12 residues. V gave up 6 bases and J gave up 2 bases, with 7 bases separating them.

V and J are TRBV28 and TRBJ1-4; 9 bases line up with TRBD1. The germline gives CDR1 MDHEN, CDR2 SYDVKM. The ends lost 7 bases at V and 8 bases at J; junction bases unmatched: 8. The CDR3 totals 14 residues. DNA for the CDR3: TGTGCCAGCACCACAGGACAGGGGTACGAAAAACTGTTTTTT. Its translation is CASTTGQGYEKLFF. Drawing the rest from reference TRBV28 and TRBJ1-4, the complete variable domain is DVKVTQSSRYLVKRTGEKVFLECVQDMDHENMFWYRQDPGLGLRLIYFSYDVKMKEKGDIPEGYSVSREKKERFSLILESASTNQTSMYLCASTTGQGYEKLFFGSGTQLSVL.

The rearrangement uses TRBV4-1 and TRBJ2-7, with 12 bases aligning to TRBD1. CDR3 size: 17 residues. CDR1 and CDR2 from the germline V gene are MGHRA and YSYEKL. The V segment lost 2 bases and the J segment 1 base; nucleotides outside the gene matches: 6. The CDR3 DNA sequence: TGCGCCAGCAGCCAAACCCCGGGACAGGGGGCATCCTACGAGCAGTACTTC. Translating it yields CASSQTPGQGASYEQYF.

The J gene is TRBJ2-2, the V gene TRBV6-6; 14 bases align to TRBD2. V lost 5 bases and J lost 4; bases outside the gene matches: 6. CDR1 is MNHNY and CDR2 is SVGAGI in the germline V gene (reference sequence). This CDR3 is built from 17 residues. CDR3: CASSLRTSGRTTGELFF. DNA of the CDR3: TGTGCCAGCAGTCTAAGGACTAGCGGGAGGACCACCGGGGAGCTGTTTTTT.

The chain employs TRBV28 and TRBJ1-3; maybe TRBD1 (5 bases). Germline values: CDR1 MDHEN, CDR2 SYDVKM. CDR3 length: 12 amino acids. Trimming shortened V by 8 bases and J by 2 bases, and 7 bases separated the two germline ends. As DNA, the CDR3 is TGTGCCAGCTGGACACCTGGAAACACCATATATTTT. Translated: CASWTPGNTIYF.

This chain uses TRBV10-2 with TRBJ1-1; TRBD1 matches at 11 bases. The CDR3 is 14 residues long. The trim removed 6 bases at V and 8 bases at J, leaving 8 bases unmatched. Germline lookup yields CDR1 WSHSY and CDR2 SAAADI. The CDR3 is CASRLDRGQTEAFF. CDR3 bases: TGCGCCAGCAGGCTGGACAGGGGGCAAACCGAAGCTTTCTTT.

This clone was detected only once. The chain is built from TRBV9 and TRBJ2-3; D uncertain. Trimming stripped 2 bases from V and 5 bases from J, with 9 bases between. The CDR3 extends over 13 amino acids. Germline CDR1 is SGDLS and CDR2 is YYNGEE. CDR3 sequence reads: CASSVGDLDTQYF. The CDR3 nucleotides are TGTGCCAGCAGCGTCGGAGACTTAGATACGCAGTATTTT.

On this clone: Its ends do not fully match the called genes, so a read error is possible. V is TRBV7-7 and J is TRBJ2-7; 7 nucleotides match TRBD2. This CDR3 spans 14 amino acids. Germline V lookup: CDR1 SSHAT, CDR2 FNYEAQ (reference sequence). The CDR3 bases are TGTGCTAGCAGTTTATCTCTAGCGGCCGACGAGCAGTACTTC. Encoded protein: CASSLSLAADEQYF.

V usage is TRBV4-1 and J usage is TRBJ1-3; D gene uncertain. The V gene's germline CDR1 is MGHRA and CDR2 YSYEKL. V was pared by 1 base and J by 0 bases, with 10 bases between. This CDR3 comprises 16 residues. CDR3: CASSQAPPGSGNTIYF. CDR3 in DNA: TGCGCCAGCAGCCAAGCCCCTCCCGGCTCTGGAAACACCATATATTTT.

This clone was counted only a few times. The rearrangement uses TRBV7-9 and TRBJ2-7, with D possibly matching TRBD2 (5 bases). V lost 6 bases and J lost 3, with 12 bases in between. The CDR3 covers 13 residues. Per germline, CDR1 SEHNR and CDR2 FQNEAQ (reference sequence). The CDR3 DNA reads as TGTGCCAGCAGGAAAGCGGCCGACTACGAGCAGTACTTC. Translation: CASRKAADYEQYF. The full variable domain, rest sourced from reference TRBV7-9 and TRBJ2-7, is DTGVSQNPRHKITKRGQNVTFRCDPISEHNRLYWYRQTLGQGPEFLTYFQNEAQLEKSRLLSDRFSAERPKGSFSTLEIQRTEQGDSAMYLCASRKAADYEQYFGPGTRLTVT.

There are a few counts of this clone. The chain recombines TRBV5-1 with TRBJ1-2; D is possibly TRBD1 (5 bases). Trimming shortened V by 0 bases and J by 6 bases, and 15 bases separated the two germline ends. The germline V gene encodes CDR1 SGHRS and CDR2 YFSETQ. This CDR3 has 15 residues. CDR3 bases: TGCGCCAGCAGCTTGGCCTCCGGGGGTAGGGATGGCTACACCTTC. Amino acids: CASSLASGGRDGYTF.

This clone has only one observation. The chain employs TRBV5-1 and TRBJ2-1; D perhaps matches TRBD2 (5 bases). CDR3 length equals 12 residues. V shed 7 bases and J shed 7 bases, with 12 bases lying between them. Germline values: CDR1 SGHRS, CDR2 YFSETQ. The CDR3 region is CASRGNRNEQFF. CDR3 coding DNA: TGCGCCAGCCGAGGGAATCGGAATGAGCAGTTCTTC.

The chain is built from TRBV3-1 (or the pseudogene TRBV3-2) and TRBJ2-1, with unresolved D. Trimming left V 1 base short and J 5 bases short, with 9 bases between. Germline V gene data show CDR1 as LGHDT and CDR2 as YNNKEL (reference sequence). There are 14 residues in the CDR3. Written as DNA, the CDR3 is TGTGCCAGCAGCCAAGGAGTTCTGAACAATGAGCAGTTCTTC. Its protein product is CASSQGVLNNEQFF.

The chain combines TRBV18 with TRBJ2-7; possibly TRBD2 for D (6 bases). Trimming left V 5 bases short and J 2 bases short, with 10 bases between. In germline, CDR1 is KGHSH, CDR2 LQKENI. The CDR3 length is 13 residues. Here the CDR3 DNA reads TGTGCCAGCTCAGGCGGGGCCCCCTACGAGCAGTACTTC. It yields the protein CASSGGAPYEQYF.

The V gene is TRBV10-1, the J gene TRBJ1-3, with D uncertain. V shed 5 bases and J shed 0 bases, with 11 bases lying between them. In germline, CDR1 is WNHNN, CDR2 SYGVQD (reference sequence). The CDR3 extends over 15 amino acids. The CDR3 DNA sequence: TGCGCCAGCAGTAGCGGACTGAGCTCTGGAAACACCATATATTTT. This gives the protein CASSSGLSSGNTIYF.

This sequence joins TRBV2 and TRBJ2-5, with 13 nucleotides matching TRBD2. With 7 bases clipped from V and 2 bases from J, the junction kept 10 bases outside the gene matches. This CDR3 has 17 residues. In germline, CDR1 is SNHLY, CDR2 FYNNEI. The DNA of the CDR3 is TGTGCCAGCAACAGACTAGCGGGAGGCCGGGCACAAGAGACCCAGTACTTC. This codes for CASNRLAGGRAQETQYF.

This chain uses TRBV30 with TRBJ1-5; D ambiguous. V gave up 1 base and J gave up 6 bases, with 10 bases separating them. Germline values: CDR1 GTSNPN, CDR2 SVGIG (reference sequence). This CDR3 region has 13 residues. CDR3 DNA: TGTGCCTGGAGTGGAGCGGGGTTTCAGCCCCAGCATTTT. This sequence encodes CAWSGAGFQPQHF.

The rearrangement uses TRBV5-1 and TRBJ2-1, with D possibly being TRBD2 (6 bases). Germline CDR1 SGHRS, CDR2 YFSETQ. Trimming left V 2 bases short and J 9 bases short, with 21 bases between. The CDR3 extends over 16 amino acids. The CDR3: CASSFLKSEGRSEQFF. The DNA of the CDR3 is TGCGCCAGCAGCTTTTTGAAATCGGAGGGTCGAAGTGAGCAGTTCTTC.

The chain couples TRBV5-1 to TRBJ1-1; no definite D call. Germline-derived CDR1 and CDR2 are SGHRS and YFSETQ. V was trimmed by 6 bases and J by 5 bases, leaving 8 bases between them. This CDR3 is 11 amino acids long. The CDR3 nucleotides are TGCGCCAGCAAACATCGAACTGAAGCTTTCTTT. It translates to CASKHRTEAFF.

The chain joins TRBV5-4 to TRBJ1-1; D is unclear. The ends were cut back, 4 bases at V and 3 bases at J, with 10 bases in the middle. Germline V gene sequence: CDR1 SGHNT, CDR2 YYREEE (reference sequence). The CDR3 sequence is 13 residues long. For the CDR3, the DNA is TGTGCCAGCAGCCGCCTCGGGTACACTGAAGCTTTCTTT. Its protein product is CASSRLGYTEAFF.

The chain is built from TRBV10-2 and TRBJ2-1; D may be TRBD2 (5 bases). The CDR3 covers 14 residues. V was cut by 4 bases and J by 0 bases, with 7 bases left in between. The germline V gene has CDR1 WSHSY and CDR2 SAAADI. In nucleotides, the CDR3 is TGCGCCAGCAGTGGCCGGGGCTCCTACAATGAGCAGTTCTTC. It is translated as CASSGRGSYNEQFF.

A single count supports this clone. CDR3 sequence reads: CASSFKGGAIQPQHF. The CDR3 DNA follows: TGTGCCAGCAGTTTTAAAGGGGGGGCAATCCAGCCCCAGCATTTT. The chain couples TRBV28 to TRBJ1-5; the D gene is possibly TRBD1 (6 bases). Looked up from germline, CDR1 is MDHEN and CDR2 is SYDVKM. V was pared by 3 bases and J by 7 bases, with 16 bases between. This CDR3 has 15 amino acids. Supplemented by reference TRBV28 and TRBJ1-5, the full variable domain reads DVKVTQSSRYLVKRTGEKVFLECVQDMDHENMFWYRQDPGLGLRLIYFSYDVKMKEKGDIPEGYSVSREKKERFSLILESASTNQTSMYLCASSFKGGAIQPQHFGDGTRLSIL.

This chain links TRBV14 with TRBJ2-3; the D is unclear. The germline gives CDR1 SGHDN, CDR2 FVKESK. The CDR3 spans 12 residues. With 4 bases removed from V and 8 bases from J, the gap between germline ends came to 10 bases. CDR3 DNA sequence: TGTGCCAGCAGCCCCAATACCGGTACGCAGTATTTT. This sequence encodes CASSPNTGTQYF.